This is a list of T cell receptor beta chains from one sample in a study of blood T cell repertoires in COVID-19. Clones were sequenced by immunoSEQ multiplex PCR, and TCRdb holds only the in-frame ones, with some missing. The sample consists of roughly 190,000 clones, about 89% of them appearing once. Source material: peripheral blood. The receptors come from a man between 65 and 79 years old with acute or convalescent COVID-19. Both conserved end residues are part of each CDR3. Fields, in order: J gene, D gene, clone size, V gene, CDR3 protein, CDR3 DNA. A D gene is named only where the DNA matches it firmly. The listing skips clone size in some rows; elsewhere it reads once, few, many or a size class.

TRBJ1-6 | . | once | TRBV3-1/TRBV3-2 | CASSSGSNSPLHF | TGTGCCAGCAGCTCGGGTTCAAATTCACCCCTCCACTTT
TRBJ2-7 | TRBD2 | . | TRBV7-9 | CASSLSYLAGGWEQYF | TGTGCCAGCAGCTTATCCTACCTAGCGGGAGGGTGGGAGCAGTACTTC
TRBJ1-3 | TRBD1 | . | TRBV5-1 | CASSLGTAGNTIYF | TGCGCCAGCAGCCTCGGGACAGCTGGAAACACCATATATTTT
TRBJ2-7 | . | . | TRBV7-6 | CASSLQAGGGSYEQYF | TGTGCCAGCAGCTTGCAAGCAGGGGGAGGCTCCTACGAGCAGTACTTC
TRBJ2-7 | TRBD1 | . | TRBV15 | CATSRGGQAFGEQYF | TGTGCCACCAGCAGAGGTGGACAGGCCTTTGGCGAGCAGTACTTC
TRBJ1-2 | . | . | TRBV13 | CASRSGALVGYTF | TGTGCCAGCAGATCAGGGGCACTGGTTGGCTACACCTTC
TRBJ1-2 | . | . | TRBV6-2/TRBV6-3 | CASSYSGRSPGYTF | TGTGCCAGCAGTTACTCGGGCAGATCCCCAGGCTACACCTTC
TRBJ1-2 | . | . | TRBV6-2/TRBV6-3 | CASSRAEELIGYGYTF | TGTGCCAGCAGTCGAGCGGAGGAGTTGATAGGCTATGGCTACACCTTC
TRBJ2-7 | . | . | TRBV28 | CASRDSGVDEQYF | TGTGCCAGCAGGGACTCAGGGGTGGACGAGCAGTACTTC
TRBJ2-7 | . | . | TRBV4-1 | CASSRAGFTYEQYF | TGCGCCAGCAGCCGCGCAGGTTTCACCTACGAGCAGTACTTC
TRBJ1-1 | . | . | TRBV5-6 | CASSLVGATEAFF | TGTGCCAGCAGCTTGGTGGGGGCCACTGAAGCTTTCTTT
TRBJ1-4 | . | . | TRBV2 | CASRNGPRDKKLFF | TGTGCCAGCAGAAACGGACCGCGGGATAAAAAACTGTTTTTT
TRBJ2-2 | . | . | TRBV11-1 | CASSFQVNTGELFF | TGTGCCAGCAGCTTTCAGGTGAACACCGGGGAGCTGTTTTTT
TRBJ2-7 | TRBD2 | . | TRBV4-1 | CASSQENSGRGSYEQYF | TGCGCCAGCAGCCAAGAGAATAGCGGGAGAGGGTCCTACGAGCAGTACTTC
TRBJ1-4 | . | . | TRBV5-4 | CASSSGGNGDEKLFF | TGTGCCAGCAGCTCCGGTGGGAACGGGGATGAAAAACTGTTTTTT
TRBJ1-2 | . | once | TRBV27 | CASSSLGLRGGYTF | TGTGCCAGCAGTTCATTGGGACTCCGCGGCGGCTACACCTTC
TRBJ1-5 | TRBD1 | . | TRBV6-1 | CASSAPVAGGNQPQHF | TGTGCCAGCAGTGCCCCCGTCGCAGGGGGAAATCAGCCCCAGCATTTT
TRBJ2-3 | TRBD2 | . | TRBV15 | CATSSRTSGGGTQYF | TGTGCCACCAGCAGTCGGACTAGCGGGGGGGGTACGCAGTATTTT
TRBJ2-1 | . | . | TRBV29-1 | CSVDSRRRYNEQFF | TGCAGCGTTGATTCGCGACGGAGATACAATGAGCAGTTCTTC
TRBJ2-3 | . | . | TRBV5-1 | CASSPDTYTQYF | TGCGCCAGCAGCCCGGACACCTATACGCAGTATTTT
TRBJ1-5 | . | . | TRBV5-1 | CASSLDGRDQPQHF | TGCGCCAGCAGCTTGGATGGCAGGGATCAGCCCCAGCATTTT
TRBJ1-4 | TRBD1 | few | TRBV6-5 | CASGGQSNEKLFF | TGTGCCAGCGGGGGACAGTCTAATGAAAAACTGTTTTTT
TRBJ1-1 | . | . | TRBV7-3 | CASSGQGNTEAFF | TGTGCCAGCAGCGGGCAGGGGAACACTGAAGCTTTCTTT
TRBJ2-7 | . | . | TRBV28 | CASSFDGEAYEQYF | TGTGCCAGCAGTTTTGACGGGGAGGCCTACGAGCAGTACTTC
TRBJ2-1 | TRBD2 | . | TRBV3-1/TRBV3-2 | CASSPGTSGVISYNEQFF | TGTGCCAGCAGCCCCGGGACTAGCGGGGTTATCTCCTACAATGAGCAGTTCTTC
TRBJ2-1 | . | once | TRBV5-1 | CASSSSMAVEQFF | TGCGCCAGCAGCTCGTCCATGGCGGTAGAGCAGTTCTTC
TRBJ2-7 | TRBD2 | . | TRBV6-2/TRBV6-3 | CASSPLSLAGLSAEQYF | TGTGCCAGCAGCCCTCTTTCCCTAGCGGGCCTCTCCGCCGAGCAGTACTTC
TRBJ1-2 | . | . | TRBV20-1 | CSARQGEGYTF | TGCAGTGCTAGACAGGGTGAGGGCTACACCTTC
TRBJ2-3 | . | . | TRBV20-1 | CSANLADTQYF | TGCAGTGCTAACTTGGCAGATACGCAGTATTTT